Shown below are 21 T cell receptor beta chains from a single sample sequenced in a study of T cells after yellow fever vaccination. MiXCR was run by TCRdb on the 5' RACE reads, yielding one entry per CDR3 protein. The sample gives 300,000 to 400,000 distinct CDR3 sequences, roughly 7.5% of which show up once; 15% to 20% is in the top ten. Sequencing was performed on PBMCs, taken more than 40 days after the first yellow fever vaccination. These receptor sequences come from a young man who received the YFV17D yellow fever vaccine.

The chain joins TRBV7-2 to TRBJ2-5; D is tentatively TRBD1 or TRBD2 (5 bases each). The CDR3 runs to 16 residues. Germline CDR1 SGHTA, CDR2 FQGNSA. Trimming took 4 bases from V and 1 from J, leaving 16 bases between them. The CDR3 reads CASSSILGALQETQYF. The DNA for the CDR3 is TGTGCCAGCAGCTCCATACTAGGGGCCCTCCAAGAGACCCAGTACTTC. The full variable domain, rest sourced from reference TRBV7-2 and TRBJ2-5, is GAGVSQSPSNKVTEKGKDVELRCDPISGHTALYWYRQSLGQGLEFLIYFQGNSAPDKSGLPSDRFSAERTGGSVSTLTIQRTQQEDSAVYLCASSSILGALQETQYFGPGTRLLVL.

This clonotype was observed a handful of times. The rearrangement links TRBV12-3 or TRBV12-4 to TRBJ2-3; 14 nucleotides line up with TRBD2. The CDR3 loop spans 19 amino acids. V lost 6 bases, J lost 6 bases, and 17 bases stayed unmatched. The CDR3 region has the DNA TGTGCCAGCAGGACCGATTACGTGGGACTAGCGGGGGCTTCGGATACGCAGTATTTT. This codes for CASRTDYVGLAGASDTQYF.

This clonotype was counted a few times. The rearrangement uses TRBV5-4 and TRBJ1-1, with D tentatively TRBD1 (6 bases). Germline V gene lookup returns CDR1 SGHNT and CDR2 YYREEE (reference sequence). V lost 0 bases to trimming and J lost 2 bases, with 14 bases between them. The CDR3 is 16 amino acids. CDR3 DNA: TGTGCCAGCAGCTTGGAAACAGGGAGGTTCAACACTGAAGCTTTCTTT. It is translated as CASSLETGRFNTEAFF. Supplemented by reference TRBV5-4 and TRBJ1-1, the full variable domain reads ETGVTQSPTHLIKTRGQQVTLRCSSQSGHNTVSWYQQALGQGPQFIFQYYREEENGRGNFPPRFSGLQFPNYSSELNVNALELDDSALYLCASSLETGRFNTEAFFGQGTRLTVV.

The rearrangement joins TRBV14 to TRBJ2-5; D is ambiguous. This CDR3 contains 13 residues. From germline, CDR1 is SGHDN and CDR2 FVKESK. V was clipped by 3 bases and J by 7 bases, with 12 bases between them. This CDR3 reads CASSQAGAGTQYF. CDR3 DNA: TGTGCCAGCAGCCAGGCTGGTGCCGGGACCCAGTACTTC.

The chain links TRBV6-5 to TRBJ2-1; no clear D. Germline CDR1 is MNHEY and CDR2 is SVGAGI. Trimming stripped 0 bases from V and 8 bases from J, with 20 bases between. The CDR3 spans 17 residues. The CDR3, as DNA: TGTGCCAGCAGTTACTCGGCGGCGGTTGATGGTGGCCATGAGCAGTTCTTC. Encoded protein: CASSYSAAVDGGHEQFF.

The chain recombines TRBV7-9 with TRBJ2-7; D is ambiguous. Trimming left V 5 bases short and J 7 bases short, with 6 bases between. The CDR3 covers 10 residues. Germline CDR1 reads SEHNR; CDR2 reads FQNEAQ (reference sequence). CDR3 region: CASSAEEQYF. Written as DNA, the CDR3 is TGTGCCAGCAGCGCTGAAGAGCAGTACTTC.

The sample holds a few counts of this clonotype. The chain uses TRBV20-1 and TRBJ1-1; the D gene is possibly TRBD1 (5 bases). Germline CDR1 DFQATT, CDR2 SNEGSKA (reference sequence). The CDR3 sequence is 15 residues long. Trimming removed 3 bases from V and 4 bases from J, with 18 bases in between. DNA for the CDR3: TGCAGTGCTAGCTATCCGTCGGCGGGGGGCACTGAAGCTTTCTTT. It yields the protein CSASYPSAGGTEAFF.

This clonotype has more than one count but fewer than ten. V is TRBV4-1 and J is TRBJ2-7; 8 bases fit TRBD1. V lost 4 bases and J lost 5; bases outside the gene matches: 19. Germline V gives CDR1 MGHRA, CDR2 YSYEKL. The CDR3 totals 18 residues. The CDR3 here is CASSPIIPPQGARDEQYF. DNA for the CDR3: TGCGCCAGCAGCCCTATAATACCACCCCAGGGGGCGCGGGACGAGCAGTACTTC.

The genes are TRBV6-2 or TRBV6-3 and TRBJ2-2; D tentatively fits TRBD1 or TRBD2 (6 bases each). V gave up 5 bases and J gave up 7 bases, with 17 bases separating them. The CDR3 is made up of 15 amino acids. Germline V gives CDR1 MNHEY, CDR2 SVGEGT. CDR3 protein: CASSPGRGLNGELFF. The CDR3, as DNA: TGTGCCAGCAGTCCCGGCCGGGGGCTTAACGGGGAGCTGTTTTTT.

This clonotype was observed a few times. This rearrangement joins TRBV7-2 to TRBJ2-1; TRBD2 matches 11 bases. Per germline, CDR1 SGHTA and CDR2 FQGNSA. The CDR3 spans 15 residues. V gave up 5 bases and J gave up 9 bases; unmatched junction bases: 9. CDR3 sequence reads: CASSLYSSGGREQFF. CDR3 DNA sequence: TGTGCCAGCAGCCTTTACTCTAGCGGGGGGCGTGAGCAGTTCTTC.

V usage is TRBV19 and J usage is TRBJ2-3; no firm D call. From germline, CDR1 is LNHDA and CDR2 SQIVND (reference sequence). The CDR3 sequence is 15 residues long. The germline V and J ends were trimmed by 6 bases and 0 bases, with 13 bases remaining between them. The CDR3: CASRPIWSSTDTQYF. Written as DNA, the CDR3 is TGTGCCAGTAGACCTATTTGGAGCAGCACAGATACGCAGTATTTT.

This chain connects TRBV12-3 or TRBV12-4 to TRBJ1-1; D is perhaps TRBD1 (6 bases). Trimming took off 3 bases at V and 9 bases at J, with 14 bases between the two ends. The CDR3 is made up of 13 amino acids. The CDR3 DNA reads as TGTGCCAGCAGTTTGTTGAGGACAGCGCAAGCTTTCTTT. Protein: CASSLLRTAQAFF.

The CDR3 sequence: CASSQGASAYQETQYF. CDR3 nucleotides: TGCGCCAGCAGCCAAGGAGCTAGCGCCTACCAAGAGACCCAGTACTTC. The rearrangement links TRBV4-1 to TRBJ2-5, with D perhaps matching TRBD2 (6 bases). This CDR3 spans 16 amino acids. V was cut by 1 base and J by 0 bases, with 12 bases left in between. Looked up from germline, CDR1 is MGHRA and CDR2 is YSYEKL.

For the CDR3, the DNA is TGCGCCAGCAGCCCGGTGGACAGGGTCGTTGAGCAGTTCTTC. This codes for CASSPVDRVVEQFF. The rearrangement uses TRBV5-1 and TRBJ2-1, with 8 bases that match TRBD1. Germline V gene sequence: CDR1 SGHRS, CDR2 YFSETQ. V lost 4 bases, J lost 9 bases, and 9 bases stayed unmatched. The CDR3 loop spans 14 amino acids.

The sample holds a few counts of this clonotype. The V call is TRBV12-3 or TRBV12-4, the J call TRBJ1-6; D is unclear. The CDR3 consists of 12 residues. Trimming shortened V by 6 bases and J by 8 bases, and 8 bases separated the two germline ends. This chain's CDR3 is CASRNRYSPLHF. As DNA, the CDR3 is TGTGCCAGCAGGAATCGGTATTCACCCCTCCACTTT.

The CDR3 spells CSVEPRENTGGSFTDTQYF. The CDR3 DNA sequence: TGCAGCGTTGAACCGCGGGAAAACACAGGGGGCAGCTTCACAGATACGCAGTATTTT. V and J are TRBV29-1 and TRBJ2-3; 9 positions match TRBD1. With V trimmed by 2 bases and J by 2 bases, 17 bases remained unmatched. This CDR3 region has 19 residues. Germline V lookup: CDR1 SQVTM, CDR2 ANQGSEA.

This clonotype turned up a few times. The V and J genes are TRBV18 and TRBJ2-1; D perhaps matches TRBD2 (7 bases). V lost 2 bases and J 9 bases, leaving 20 bases between the germline ends. There are 16 residues in the CDR3. Germline V gene data show CDR1 as KGHSH and CDR2 as LQKENI. For the CDR3, the DNA is TGTGCCAGCTCACCAAATCGCGGGGGCCAGTCGTTTGAGCAGTTCTTC. Translation gives CASSPNRGGQSFEQFF.

V is TRBV6-2 or TRBV6-3 and J is TRBJ2-2, with D perhaps TRBD1 (6 bases). Germline V CDR1 and CDR2: MNHEY, SVGEGT. CDR3 length: 15 residues. The ends were cut back, 6 bases at V and 1 base at J, with 12 bases in the middle. In nucleotides, the CDR3 is TGTGCCAGCAGACAAATAGGGGGGAACACCGGGGAGCTGTTTTTT. It encodes CASRQIGGNTGELFF.

This clonotype has more than one count but fewer than ten. This rearrangement joins TRBV7-9 to TRBJ2-6; D is ambiguous. CDR1 and CDR2 from the germline V gene are SEHNR and FQNEAQ (reference sequence). The CDR3 totals 14 residues. V lost 4 bases, J lost 0 bases, and 4 bases lay in between. The CDR3 reads CASSYSSGANVLTF. The DNA of the CDR3 is TGTGCCAGCAGCTACAGCTCTGGGGCCAACGTCCTGACTTTC.

This clonotype appeared a few times. The V call is TRBV25-1, the J call TRBJ2-7; D is tentatively TRBD1 or TRBD2 (5 bases each). This CDR3 is built from 15 residues. Trimming took 3 bases from V and 2 from J, leaving 14 bases between them. Germline V CDR1 and CDR2: MGHDK, SYGVNS. The CDR3 DNA is TGTGCCAGCAGTGACTCCCGGGACGGTCCCTACGAGCAGTACGTC. It is translated as CASSDSRDGPYEQYV.

This sequence joins TRBV6-1 and TRBJ2-5; the D gene is possibly TRBD2 (5 bases). Trimming removed 4 bases at V and 5 bases at J, with 23 bases between. CDR1 and CDR2 (germline): MNHNS, SASEGT. This CDR3 spans 17 amino acids. In DNA, the CDR3 is TGTGCCAGCAGTGGAGGACGGACTCCGGCTCCGGGGGAGACCCAGTACTTC. Its translation: CASSGGRTPAPGETQYF.